The 8 T cell receptor beta chains listed next were all sequenced from one sample in a study of response to subunit inactivated influenza vaccine (dated by TCRdb to the late 2010s). Libraries came from RT-PCR. Sequencing relied on an Illumina HiSeq 2500. TCRdb ran its own pipeline on the public reads, namely fastp trimming at Q25 and MiXCR clone calling, and kept in-frame beta chains. Here each entry gathers all rows of one CDR3 protein and keeps the most common genes and DNA. Here the sample has about 570,000 distinct CDR3 sequences; approximately 10% occur a single time. Of the sample, around 10% falls within the top ten clones. The same sample was also used in a study of T cells expressing NK-cell markers. The second study's paper adds: 5'RACE template switching, by which a universal primer site and unique molecular identifiers were added, was used to make TCR beta cDNA libraries.

The material sequenced was PBMCs from blood, taken on the day of vaccination. Receptors originate from a man aged 50-59 years who received an inactivated influenza vaccine. Donor details come from another sample of the same person, matched by shared clones.

This clonotype has just a few counts. The gene calls are TRBV12-3 or TRBV12-4 and TRBJ1-1; the D gene is possibly TRBD1 (5 bases). The V end lost 7 bases, the J end lost 2 bases, and 11 bases lay between the germline ends. This CDR3 contains 13 residues. Here the CDR3 reads CASKRGFNTEAFF. CDR3 nucleotide sequence: TGTGCCAGCAAGCGGGGCTTCAACACTGAAGCTTTCTTT.

CDR3 sequence reads: CASSTTVEPQHF. As DNA, the CDR3 is TGTGCCAGCAGCACCACTGTTGAGCCCCAGCATTTT. The rearrangement joins TRBV28 to TRBJ1-5; D unresolved. Germline loops: CDR1 MDHEN, CDR2 SYDVKM. Trimming left V 6 bases short and J 8 bases short, with 11 bases between. The CDR3 sequence is 12 residues long. The full variable domain, rest sourced from reference TRBV28 and TRBJ1-5, is DVKVTQSSRYLVKRTGEKVFLECVQDMDHENMFWYRQDPGLGLRLIYFSYDVKMKEKGDIPEGYSVSREKKERFSLILESASTNQTSMYLCASSTTVEPQHFGDGTRLSIL.

V is TRBV12-3 or TRBV12-4 and J is TRBJ2-7; D is perhaps TRBD1 or TRBD2 (5 bases each). The CDR3 extends over 12 amino acids. Trimming left V 4 bases short and J 6 bases short, with 10 bases between. CDR3 loop: CASSYLGVEQYF. The CDR3 DNA follows: TGTGCCAGCAGTTACTTGGGGGTCGAGCAGTACTTC.

The chain combines TRBV7-9 with TRBJ2-7; D unclear. The CDR3 loop spans 12 amino acids. The germline V gene has CDR1 SEHNR and CDR2 FQNEAQ (reference sequence). V shed 4 bases and J shed 5 bases, with 9 bases lying between them. Written as DNA, the CDR3 is TGTGCCAGCAGCTCCCCGTTGGACGAGCAGTACTTC. Its translation is CASSSPLDEQYF.

This clonotype has only a few counts. The chain employs TRBV7-9 and TRBJ2-1; 8 bases map to TRBD2. Per the germline V gene, CDR1 is SEHNR and CDR2 is FQNEAQ (reference sequence). This CDR3 region has 13 residues. Germline trimming cut 5 bases from V and 6 bases from J; bases unmatched to any gene: 3. CDR3: CASSAGGGNEQFF. DNA of the CDR3: TGTGCCAGCAGCGCGGGGGGCGGCAATGAGCAGTTCTTC.

The chain is built from TRBV10-2 and TRBJ2-1, with 15 bases matching TRBD2. CDR1 and CDR2 from the germline V gene are WSHSY and SAAADI. V shed 2 bases, J shed 15 bases, and the junction held 5 bases outside the gene matches. This CDR3 region has 14 residues. The CDR3 DNA reads TGCGCCAGCAGTGAGACGCGGACTAGCGGGGGGGCGTTCTTC. Residues: CASSETRTSGGAFF.

The chain couples TRBV10-2 to TRBJ2-3, with TRBD2 matching 8 bases. The CDR3 extends over 16 amino acids. V lost 2 bases, J lost 5 bases, and 9 bases stayed unmatched. Looked up from germline, CDR1 is WSHSY and CDR2 is SAAADI. This CDR3 is CASSERAGASGDTQYF. The CDR3 nucleotides are TGCGCCAGCAGTGAGCGAGCGGGGGCCTCGGGAGATACGCAGTATTTT.

This clonotype was counted only a few times. This chain links TRBV18 with TRBJ2-5, with 9 bases fitting TRBD1. Germline CDR1 and CDR2: KGHSH and LQKENI. Losses at the gene ends were 0 bases for V and 4 bases for J; bases not matched to a gene: 9. CDR3 length: 17 amino acids. The CDR3 reads CASSPPRLTGGRETQYF. The CDR3 coding sequence is TGTGCCAGCTCACCACCGAGGCTGACAGGGGGGAGAGAGACCCAGTACTTC.